These T cell receptor beta chains were read from a single sample in a study of shared clonotypes between healthy human individuals. TCRdb's copy holds only in-frame clones and misses some; the assay was immunoSEQ multiplex PCR. The sample carries about 1 million clones, approximately 68% recorded once. Sequencing was carried out using memory CD4+ T cells sorted from blood. The receptors stem from a young man in good health. CDR3s include the opening cysteine and the closing phenylalanine or tryptophan. The D gene is left open where the match is weak. Rows may omit the clone size; those that give it use once, few, many or a size class.

j_gene: TRBJ1-6
abundance: -
len: 20
d_gene: TRBD1
v_gene: TRBV27
CDR3aa: CASSLHPQSQGAVKDSPLHF
CDR3nt: TGTGCCAGCAGCCTTCACCCTCAATCACAGGGGGCGGTCAAGGATTCACCCCTCCACTTT

j_gene: TRBJ1-5
abundance: -
len: 14
d_gene: TRBD1
v_gene: TRBV28
CDR3aa: CASRGPDRGKPQHF
CDR3nt: TGTGCCAGCAGGGGCCCGGACAGGGGGAAGCCCCAGCATTTT

j_gene: TRBJ1-1
abundance: few
len: 15
d_gene: TRBD1
v_gene: TRBV4-1
CDR3aa: CASSQDRTGNTEAFF
CDR3nt: TGCGCCAGCAGCCAAGATCGGACAGGGAACACTGAAGCTTTCTTT

j_gene: TRBJ2-7
abundance: -
len: 14
d_gene: -
v_gene: TRBV28
CDR3aa: CASSPPTRTYEQYF
CDR3nt: TGTGCCAGCAGCCCACCGACTCGGACCTACGAGCAGTACTTC

j_gene: TRBJ1-1
abundance: -
len: 12
d_gene: -
v_gene: TRBV29-1
CDR3aa: CSVEDPGRGAFF
CDR3nt: TGCAGCGTTGAAGATCCGGGCAGGGGAGCTTTCTTT

j_gene: TRBJ1-2
abundance: -
len: 13
d_gene: -
v_gene: TRBV6-5
CDR3aa: CASRPDFNYGYTF
CDR3nt: TGTGCCAGCAGGCCTGACTTTAACTATGGCTACACCTTC

j_gene: TRBJ1-1
abundance: -
len: 11
d_gene: -
v_gene: TRBV5-6
CDR3aa: CASNHGPEAFF
CDR3nt: TGTGCCAGCAACCACGGTCCCGAAGCTTTCTTT

j_gene: TRBJ1-1
abundance: -
len: 15
d_gene: -
v_gene: TRBV25-1
CDR3aa: CASSDGGRGDTEAFF
CDR3nt: TGTGCCAGCAGTGATGGGGGGCGCGGAGACACTGAAGCTTTCTTT

j_gene: TRBJ2-7
abundance: -
len: 15
d_gene: -
v_gene: TRBV6-1
CDR3aa: CASSETAWGRYEQYF
CDR3nt: TGTGCCAGCAGTGAAACCGCCTGGGGGCGATACGAGCAGTACTTC

j_gene: TRBJ2-1
abundance: few
len: 16
d_gene: -
v_gene: TRBV6-5
CDR3aa: CASSYSGRSSYNEQFF
CDR3nt: TGTGCCAGCAGTTACTCAGGACGGAGCTCCTACAATGAGCAGTTCTTC

j_gene: TRBJ2-7
abundance: -
len: 13
d_gene: TRBD2
v_gene: TRBV6-5
CDR3aa: CASTRGSAYEQYF
CDR3nt: TGTGCCAGCACTCGCGGGAGTGCCTACGAGCAGTACTTC

j_gene: TRBJ2-2
abundance: -
len: 17
d_gene: TRBD1
v_gene: TRBV9
CDR3aa: CASSVGSSGGYTGELFF
CDR3nt: TGTGCCAGCAGCGTAGGGTCTTCAGGGGGCTACACCGGGGAGCTGTTTTTT

j_gene: TRBJ2-3
abundance: few
len: 15
d_gene: TRBD2
v_gene: TRBV5-8
CDR3aa: CASSFAGVGTDTQYF
CDR3nt: TGTGCCAGCAGCTTCGCGGGAGTGGGCACAGATACGCAGTATTTT

j_gene: TRBJ2-7
abundance: few
len: 13
d_gene: -
v_gene: TRBV27
CDR3aa: CASSLLRGYEQYF
CDR3nt: TGTGCCAGCAGTTTATTACGGGGATACGAGCAGTACTTC

j_gene: TRBJ2-7
abundance: -
len: 15
d_gene: TRBD1
v_gene: TRBV5-4
CDR3aa: CASSPTGTGFYEQYF
CDR3nt: TGTGCCAGCAGCCCTACCGGGACAGGCTTTTACGAGCAGTACTTC

j_gene: TRBJ1-2
abundance: -
len: 12
d_gene: -
v_gene: TRBV18
CDR3aa: CASSPASRDYTF
CDR3nt: TGTGCCAGCTCACCCGCCTCCCGCGACTACACCTTC

j_gene: TRBJ2-1
abundance: -
len: 15
d_gene: TRBD1
v_gene: TRBV7-2
CDR3aa: CASSSGTGGLNEQFF
CDR3nt: TGTGCCAGCAGCTCCGGAACAGGGGGCCTGAATGAGCAGTTCTTC

j_gene: TRBJ2-1
abundance: -
len: 15
d_gene: -
v_gene: TRBV5-4
CDR3aa: CASSLFGYVYNEQFF
CDR3nt: TGTGCCAGCAGCTTGTTTGGCTATGTTTACAATGAGCAGTTCTTC

j_gene: TRBJ2-3
abundance: -
len: 13
d_gene: -
v_gene: TRBV25-1
CDR3aa: CASLEGPPDTQYF
CDR3nt: TGTGCCAGCCTGGAGGGGCCCCCAGATACGCAGTATTTT

j_gene: TRBJ1-2
abundance: -
len: 16
d_gene: -
v_gene: TRBV6-1
CDR3aa: CASSELLGLANYGYTF
CDR3nt: TGTGCCAGCAGTGAACTCCTTGGCCTGGCGAACTATGGCTACACCTTC

j_gene: TRBJ1-5
abundance: -
len: 15
d_gene: -
v_gene: TRBV28
CDR3aa: CASSAQQGQNQPQHF
CDR3nt: TGTGCCAGCAGCGCACAACAGGGTCAGAATCAGCCCCAGCATTTT

j_gene: TRBJ1-2
abundance: -
len: 15
d_gene: -
v_gene: TRBV6-1
CDR3aa: CASSDFRQANYGYTF
CDR3nt: TGTGCCAGCAGTGATTTTAGGCAGGCTAACTATGGCTACACCTTC

j_gene: TRBJ2-7
abundance: -
len: 14
d_gene: TRBD2
v_gene: TRBV11-2
CDR3aa: CASSLGGGAYEQYF
CDR3nt: TGTGCCAGCAGCTTAGGTGGGGGGGCCTACGAGCAGTACTTC

j_gene: TRBJ2-3
abundance: -
len: 13
d_gene: -
v_gene: TRBV5-4
CDR3aa: CASSLAGEDTQYF
CDR3nt: TGTGCCAGCAGCTTGGCAGGGGAAGATACGCAGTATTTT

j_gene: TRBJ2-1
abundance: -
len: 16
d_gene: -
v_gene: TRBV18
CDR3aa: CASSPPTGPPYNEQFF
CDR3nt: TGTGCCAGCTCACCACCGACTGGGCCCCCCTACAATGAGCAGTTCTTC

j_gene: TRBJ1-2
abundance: -
len: 14
d_gene: TRBD1
v_gene: TRBV6-6
CDR3aa: CASTGTGDSYGYTF
CDR3nt: TGTGCCAGCACTGGGACAGGGGACTCCTATGGCTACACCTTC

j_gene: TRBJ2-7
abundance: -
len: 13
d_gene: TRBD1
v_gene: TRBV5-1
CDR3aa: CASSAQGDYEQYF
CDR3nt: TGCGCCAGCAGCGCGCAGGGGGACTACGAGCAGTACTTC

j_gene: TRBJ1-1
abundance: -
len: 14
d_gene: -
v_gene: TRBV6-1
CDR3aa: CASSDTDRRTEAFF
CDR3nt: TGTGCCAGCAGTGACACCGACAGAAGGACTGAAGCTTTCTTT

j_gene: TRBJ2-1
abundance: -
len: 14
d_gene: TRBD2
v_gene: TRBV7-3
CDR3aa: CASSPGLANNEQFF
CDR3nt: TGTGCCAGCAGCCCGGGACTAGCTAACAATGAGCAGTTCTTC